The sequence of this T cell receptor beta chain was determined in a study of blood T cell repertoires in COVID-19. This table comes from immunoSEQ multiplex PCR, and its TCRdb copy is limited to in-frame clones, with some not included. Among approximately 100,000 clones, roughly 88% were seen once, and the ten largest hold under 15%. Germline assignment: CDR1 MGHRA and CDR2 YSYEKL. V lost 1 base, J lost 0 bases, and 4 bases lay in between. The CDR3 loop spans 14 amino acids. The sequenced material came from peripheral blood. This receptor was identified in a human donor in a cohort sampled during active COVID-19. The chain links TRBV4-1 to TRBJ1-5; no clear D gene. The CDR3 nucleotides are TGCGCCAGCAGCCAAGGGCATAGCAATCAGCCCCAGCATTTT. As protein: CASSQGHSNQPQHF.